These 10 T cell receptor beta chains share one sample of origin, sequenced in a study of shared clonotypes between healthy human individuals. The method was immunoSEQ multiplex PCR; TCRdb's version includes in-frame clones alone and lacks a portion of them. The sample includes 1,100,000 or so clones, around three quarters of them seen just once. The sample consisted of memory CD4+ T cells from PBMCs. Subset of the sample: CD45RA-negative fraction. These receptors were obtained from a man aged 18-30 years in good health. Some clones in this sample may be carry-over from other donors' samples.

This clone was recorded a few times. Different DNA sequences within this sample yield the same CDR3. This chain connects TRBV9 to TRBJ2-1; 8 nucleotides align to TRBD2. Germline V gene data show CDR1 as SGDLS and CDR2 as YYNGEE. The CDR3 extends over 14 amino acids. V lost 0 bases, J lost 7 bases, and 3 bases stayed unmatched. The CDR3 sequence is CASSVAGGPNEQFF. Written as DNA, the CDR3 is TGTGCCAGCAGCGTAGCGGGAGGGCCGAATGAGCAGTTCTTC.

This clone came up a few times. The same CDR3 is also encoded by other DNA sequences in this sample. The chain employs TRBV5-4 and TRBJ2-5, with D unclear. V lost 1 base and J lost 5, with 3 bases in between. There are 11 residues in the CDR3. Germline CDR1 is SGHNT and CDR2 is YYREEE (reference sequence). The CDR3 region is CASSLRETQYF. The CDR3 coding sequence is TGTGCCAGCAGCTTGCGGGAGACCCAGTACTTC. Full variable domain (outside the CDR3, taken from reference TRBV5-4 and TRBJ2-5): ETGVTQSPTHLIKTRGQQVTLRCSSQSGHNTVSWYQQALGQGPQFIFQYYREEENGRGNFPPRFSGLQFPNYSSELNVNALELDDSALYLCASSLRETQYFGPGTRLLVL.

This clone was detected a few times. The chain joins TRBV28 to TRBJ2-3; D is possibly TRBD2 (6 bases). Germline V gene lookup returns CDR1 MDHEN and CDR2 SYDVKM. Trimming left V 10 bases short and J 5 bases short, with 16 bases between. The CDR3 totals 13 residues. The CDR3 bases are TGTGCCACCCAGCCCGGGGGAATAGATACGCAGTATTTT. Translated: CATQPGGIDTQYF.

The chain employs TRBV6-4 and TRBJ2-1; 8 bases line up with TRBD1. Germline-derived CDR1 and CDR2 are MRHNA and SNTAGT. The V gene end was trimmed by 6 bases and the J gene end by 0 bases; junction bases not matched to a gene: 7. CDR3 size: 16 residues. CDR3 in DNA: TGTGCCAGCAGAAGGACAGGGTGGGGCTCCTACAATGAGCAGTTCTTC. Protein product: CASRRTGWGSYNEQFF.

V is TRBV28 and J is TRBJ1-5; D is possibly TRBD1 (6 bases). V was trimmed by 5 bases and J by 7 bases, leaving 15 bases between them. Germline values: CDR1 MDHEN, CDR2 SYDVKM. This CDR3 contains 14 residues. CDR3 region: CASSLGGAGQPQHF. The CDR3 DNA sequence: TGTGCCAGCAGTCTGGGGGGGGCTGGGCAGCCCCAGCATTTT.

The J gene is TRBJ2-7, the V gene TRBV6-5; 7 positions match TRBD1. The CDR3 spans 14 residues. With 6 bases clipped from V and 3 bases from J, the junction kept 8 bases outside the gene matches. CDR1 is MNHEY and CDR2 is SVGAGI in the germline V gene. CDR3 in amino acids: CASSRMSGGYEQYF. The CDR3 DNA sequence: TGTGCCAGCAGCCGCATGTCAGGGGGCTACGAGCAGTACTTC.

The CDR3 reads CAWSVTAPQKYF. In DNA form, the CDR3 reads TGTGCCTGGAGTGTGACGGCCCCCCAGAAGTACTTC. This chain links TRBV30 with TRBJ2-7, with D hard to call. Germline CDR1 is GTSNPN and CDR2 is SVGIG (reference sequence). This CDR3 comprises 12 residues. The V end lost 0 bases, the J end lost 11 bases, and 14 bases lay between the germline ends.

V is TRBV28 and J is TRBJ2-7; maybe TRBD2 (5 bases). CDR3 length: 13 residues. CDR1 is MDHEN, CDR2 SYDVKM, per germline. Trimming shortened V by 5 bases and J by 0 bases, and 8 bases separated the two germline ends. The CDR3 spells CASSPGNSYEQYF. CDR3 sequence (DNA): TGTGCCAGCAGTCCCGGGAACTCCTACGAGCAGTACTTC. Supplemented by reference TRBV28 and TRBJ2-7, the full variable domain reads DVKVTQSSRYLVKRTGEKVFLECVQDMDHENMFWYRQDPGLGLRLIYFSYDVKMKEKGDIPEGYSVSREKKERFSLILESASTNQTSMYLCASSPGNSYEQYFGPGTRLTVT.

The chain joins TRBV7-9 to TRBJ2-1; no definite D call. Germline assignment: CDR1 SEHNR and CDR2 FQNEAQ (reference sequence). This CDR3 contains 11 residues. The V end lost 2 bases, the J end lost 13 bases, and 9 bases lay between the germline ends. CDR3 sequence reads: CASSLRLVQFF. The DNA of the CDR3 is TGTGCCAGCAGCTTACGTCTAGTTCAGTTCTTC.

The chain combines TRBV6-6 with TRBJ2-5, with TRBD1 matching 8 bases. The CDR3 has 15 residues. V lost 2 bases and J lost 4; bases outside the gene matches: 6. In germline, CDR1 is MNHNY, CDR2 SVGAGI (reference sequence). CDR3 in amino acids: CASSYGAGGGETQYF. CDR3 coding DNA: TGTGCCAGCAGTTACGGGGCAGGGGGCGGAGAGACCCAGTACTTC.